The 23 T cell receptor beta chains below come from one sample, sequenced in a study of T cells after yellow fever vaccination. TCRdb re-called the 5' RACE reads through MiXCR, storing one row per CDR3 protein. The sample has a few hundred thousand distinct CDR3 sequences, about a sixth seen once. Specimen: PBMCs, collected 5 days after the first yellow fever vaccination. The origin of the receptors is a young man who received the YFV17D yellow fever vaccine.

The V call is TRBV20-1, the J call TRBJ1-3; D gene uncertain. The CDR3 loop spans 14 amino acids. CDR1 is DFQATT and CDR2 is SNEGSKA in the germline V gene (reference sequence). V was shortened by 5 bases and J by 0 bases, with 11 bases between the two germline ends. The CDR3 coding sequence is TGCAGTGCTTACGGACCGGACTCTGGAAACACCATATATTTT. Translated: CSAYGPDSGNTIYF.

This clonotype has just a few counts. The V and J genes are TRBV20-1 and TRBJ2-3; the match to TRBD2 covers 7 bases. Per the germline V gene, CDR1 is DFQATT and CDR2 is SNEGSKA (reference sequence). This CDR3 spans 14 amino acids. The V gene end was trimmed by 5 bases and the J gene end by 2 bases; junction bases not matched to a gene: 7. The CDR3 sequence: CSAPPSGTTDTQYF. The CDR3, as DNA: TGCAGTGCTCCCCCTAGCGGAACCACAGATACGCAGTATTTT.

The chain recombines TRBV12-3 or TRBV12-4 with TRBJ2-3, with 12 positions matching TRBD2. Unmatched junction bases numbered 7, after V lost 6 bases and J lost 3 bases. This CDR3 region has 16 residues. The CDR3: CASSGTSGLRTDTQYF. The CDR3 bases are TGTGCCAGCAGCGGGACTAGCGGGCTGAGGACAGATACGCAGTATTTT.

This chain joins TRBV6-1 and TRBJ1-1; 7 bases match TRBD1. The V and J ends lost 5 bases and 4 bases, in that order; junction bases with no gene match: 7. The CDR3 consists of 14 residues. The germline V gene encodes CDR1 MNHNS and CDR2 SASEGT. The CDR3 DNA is TGTGCCAGCAGTCGACAGGGTTCTGGCACTGAAGCTTTCTTT. It codes for CASSRQGSGTEAFF.

This clonotype was recorded a few times. V usage is TRBV12-3 or TRBV12-4 and J usage is TRBJ1-1, with 9 bases matching TRBD1. This CDR3 comprises 15 residues. After removal of 3 bases from V and 1 base from J, the junction contained 3 bases not matched to a gene. CDR3 residues: CASSFGTGRNTEAFF. The CDR3 DNA is TGTGCCAGCAGTTTCGGGACAGGGCGGAACACTGAAGCTTTCTTT.

The sample holds a few counts of this clonotype. The rearrangement uses TRBV4-2 and TRBJ2-7; no definite D call. The CDR3 extends over 15 amino acids. V was clipped by 0 bases and J by 5 bases, with 14 bases between them. Germline V gene sequence: CDR1 LGHNA, CDR2 YNFKEQ. The CDR3 protein is CASSQETAVGDEQYF. The CDR3 DNA follows: TGTGCCAGCAGCCAAGAAACGGCCGTGGGCGACGAGCAGTACTTC.

In regard to this clonotype: A much larger clonotype is one base distant, so this may be a read error. This chain connects TRBV2 to TRBJ1-1; 7 bases agree with TRBD1. Germline values: CDR1 SNHLY, CDR2 FYNNEI. This CDR3 has 13 residues. J lost 5 bases, V lost 5 bases, and 5 bases had no gene match. CDR3 sequence: CASSINRGTEAFF. Written as DNA, the CDR3 is TGTGCCAGCAGTATAAACAGGGGTACTGAAGCTTTCTTT. Looking up the rest from reference TRBV2 and TRBJ1-1 gives the full variable domain: EPEVTQTPSHQVTQMGQEVILRCVPISNHLYFYWYRQILGQKVEFLVSFYNNEISEKSEIFDDQFSVERPDGSNFTLKIRSTKLEDSAMYFCASSINRGTEAFFGQGTRLTVV.

This clonotype has only a few counts. V and J are TRBV4-1 and TRBJ2-2, with D tentatively TRBD1 (6 bases). Trimming took off 1 base at V and 7 bases at J, with 16 bases between the two ends. Germline CDR1 and CDR2: MGHRA and YSYEKL. The CDR3 contains 16 residues. The CDR3 protein is CASSQASGEFVGELFF. The CDR3 DNA sequence: TGCGCCAGCAGCCAAGCGTCAGGGGAATTTGTCGGGGAGCTGTTTTTT.

This clonotype was picked up a small number of times. V is TRBV12-3 or TRBV12-4 and J is TRBJ1-2; D gene ambiguous. This CDR3 region has 15 residues. With 6 bases removed from V and 4 bases from J, the gap between germline ends came to 18 bases. The CDR3 DNA is TGTGCCAGCAGGGACCGGGATCCGGTGGTCTATGGCTACACCTTC. Its translation: CASRDRDPVVYGYTF.

This clonotype was observed many times. The rearrangement links TRBV5-4 to TRBJ2-7; no firm D call. Trimming removed 5 bases from V and 5 bases from J, with 8 bases in between. The germline V gene encodes CDR1 SGHNT and CDR2 YYREEE (reference sequence). The CDR3 runs to 11 residues. CDR3: CASSFTDEQYF. The CDR3 DNA reads TGTGCCAGCAGTTTCACCGACGAGCAGTACTTC.

This clonotype appeared many times. This sequence joins TRBV4-3 and TRBJ1-2; D remains ambiguous. The CDR3 totals 13 residues. The germline gives CDR1 LGHNA, CDR2 YSLEER. V lost 1 base and J 1 base, leaving 4 bases between the germline ends. CDR3 region: CASSQGYNYGYTF. DNA for the CDR3: TGCGCCAGCAGCCAAGGATATAACTATGGCTACACCTTC.

This chain uses TRBV27 with TRBJ2-3, with D unresolved. The V and J ends lost 2 bases and 4 bases respectively, with 13 bases between them. The CDR3 sequence is 15 residues long. Germline V lookup: CDR1 MNHEY, CDR2 SMNVEV (reference sequence). CDR3 loop: CASSLNLPGPDTQYF. The CDR3 coding sequence is TGTGCCAGCAGTTTAAACTTACCCGGCCCAGATACGCAGTATTTT.

This rearrangement joins TRBV7-8 to TRBJ2-7; 7 nucleotides line up with TRBD1. V was clipped by 5 bases and J by 4 bases; unmatched bases: 11. The length of the CDR3 is 15 residues. Germline-derived CDR1 and CDR2 are SGHVS and FQNEAQ. CDR3: CASSPGTDPGYEQYV. For the CDR3, the DNA is TGTGCCAGCAGCCCCGGGACAGACCCCGGTTACGAGCAGTACGTC.

The chain joins TRBV4-1 to TRBJ1-1; tentative D call: TRBD1 (5 bases). Between the trimmed V and J ends, which lost 0 bases and 0 bases, there was a span of 8 bases. CDR1 and CDR2 from the germline V gene are MGHRA and YSYEKL. This CDR3 spans 15 amino acids. CDR3 DNA: TGCGCCAGCAGCCAAGACGAGGACATGAACACTGAAGCTTTCTTT. This sequence encodes CASSQDEDMNTEAFF.

The chain carries TRBV7-2 and TRBJ1-2; a weak D match, TRBD1 (6 bases). The CDR3 is 13 amino acids. Deletions cut 4 bases from V and 2 bases from J, with 8 bases between. The germline gives CDR1 SGHTA, CDR2 FQGNSA. The CDR3: CASSYRENYGYTF. The CDR3 coding sequence is TGTGCCAGCAGCTACAGGGAAAACTATGGCTACACCTTC.

This clonotype came up a few times. This chain connects TRBV12-3 or TRBV12-4 to TRBJ2-5; tentatively, D is TRBD2 (6 bases). V lost 2 bases and J 5 bases, leaving 21 bases between the germline ends. CDR3 length: 17 residues. CDR3 in amino acids: CASSLRDNSLGGETQYF. DNA for the CDR3: TGTGCCAGCAGTTTAAGGGATAACTCACTGGGAGGTGAGACCCAGTACTTC.

The rearrangement links TRBV7-9 to TRBJ1-4; TRBD1 might be the D (5 bases). The CDR3 is 13 amino acids. The germline V gene has CDR1 SEHNR and CDR2 FQNEAQ (reference sequence). V shed 5 bases and J shed 1 base, with 5 bases lying between them. The CDR3 spells CASSRGTNEKLFF. CDR3 in DNA: TGTGCCAGCAGCAGGGGAACTAATGAAAAACTGTTTTTT.

This chain joins TRBV18 and TRBJ1-1; D might be TRBD1 (6 bases). CDR3 length equals 12 residues. Trimming left V 3 bases short and J 12 bases short, with 14 bases between. The germline CDR1 and CDR2 sequences are KGHSH and LQKENI. In DNA form, the CDR3 reads TGTGCCAGCTCACCGGGAAGGGGGTCACCTTTCTTT. Its protein product is CASSPGRGSPFF.

This clonotype was detected a few times. The chain combines TRBV15 with TRBJ2-5; D not certain. CDR3 length equals 15 residues. V was pared by 4 bases and J by 1 base, with 13 bases between. Germline loops: CDR1 LNHNV, CDR2 YYDKDF (reference sequence). CDR3 sequence reads: CATSNPPETQETQYF. CDR3 bases: TGTGCCACCAGCAACCCGCCAGAGACCCAAGAGACCCAGTACTTC.

This clonotype was seen only a few times. The rearrangement joins TRBV30 to TRBJ2-2; no firm D call. Germline values: CDR1 GTSNPN, CDR2 SVGIG (reference sequence). The CDR3 has 13 amino acids. Trimming shortened V by 4 bases and J by 6 bases, and 12 bases separated the two germline ends. The CDR3: CAWTFTPAGELFF. The CDR3 DNA reads TGTGCCTGGACCTTTACGCCGGCCGGGGAGCTGTTTTTT.

The chain recombines TRBV11-2 with TRBJ2-1; no clear D gene. Trimming left V 5 bases short and J 10 bases short, with 15 bases between. CDR3 length equals 13 residues. Germline V gene sequence: CDR1 SGHAT, CDR2 FQNNGV. The CDR3 reads CASSPGWADEQFF. CDR3 coding DNA: TGTGCCAGCAGCCCTGGGTGGGCGGACGAGCAGTTCTTC.

This clonotype was seen a few times. The CDR3, as DNA: TGTGCCAGCAGCTTCGGACAGGGGGCAGGGAACACTGAAGCTTTCTTT. It yields the protein CASSFGQGAGNTEAFF. V and J are TRBV11-2 and TRBJ1-1, with 11 bases matching TRBD1. This CDR3 is built from 16 residues. After removal of 3 bases from V and 1 base from J, the junction contained 4 bases not matched to a gene. Germline CDR1 SGHAT, CDR2 FQNNGV. Full variable domain (missing parts from reference TRBV11-2 and TRBJ1-1): EAGVAQSPRYKIIEKRQSVAFWCNPISGHATLYWYQQILGQGPKLLIQFQNNGVVDDSQLPKDRFSAERLKGVDSTLKIQPAKLEDSAVYLCASSFGQGAGNTEAFFGQGTRLTVV.

The genes are TRBV7-9 and TRBJ1-1; no clear D gene. The germline V and J ends were trimmed by 1 base and 2 bases, with 11 bases remaining between them. Germline V gene data show CDR1 as SEHNR and CDR2 as FQNEAQ (reference sequence). This CDR3 spans 15 amino acids. The CDR3 sequence is CASSLVSTANTEAFF. In DNA, the CDR3 is TGTGCCAGCAGCTTAGTGTCGACGGCAAACACTGAAGCTTTCTTT.